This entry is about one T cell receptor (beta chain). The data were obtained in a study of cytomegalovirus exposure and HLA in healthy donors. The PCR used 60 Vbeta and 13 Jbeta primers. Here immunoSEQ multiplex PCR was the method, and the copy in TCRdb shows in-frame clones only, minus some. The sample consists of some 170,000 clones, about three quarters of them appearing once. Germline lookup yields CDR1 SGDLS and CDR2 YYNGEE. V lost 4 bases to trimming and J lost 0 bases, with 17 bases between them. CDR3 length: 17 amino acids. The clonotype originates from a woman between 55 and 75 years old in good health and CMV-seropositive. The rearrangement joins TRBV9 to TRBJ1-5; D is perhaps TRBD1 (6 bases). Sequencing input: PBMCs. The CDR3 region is CASSPQAGDYSNQPQHF. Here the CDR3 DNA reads TGTGCCAGCAGCCCCCAAGCAGGGGATTATAGCAATCAGCCCCAGCATTTT. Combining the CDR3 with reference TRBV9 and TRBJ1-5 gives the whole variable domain DSGVTQTPKHLITATGQRVTLRCSPRSGDLSVYWYQQSLDQGLQFLIQYYNGEERAKGNILERFSAQQFPDLHSELNLSSLELGDSALYFCASSPQAGDYSNQPQHFGDGTRLSIL.